This record concerns one TCR beta chain sequence. As yet, its antigen is unknown. The data derive from a study of T cell repertoires in cytomegalovirus infection. Study in general: Public TCR beta signature analysis indicated the presence of both CMV infection and matching HLA type.

TCRdb processed the reads anew with MiXCR; each CDR3 protein has one entry. The sample has more than 350,000 distinct CDR3 sequences, under 40% seen once. Study-level findings and limits: HLA-C-restricted, CMV-specific TCR beta clonotypes were dominant ex vivo.

The CDR3 is made up of 15 amino acids. With 3 bases clipped from V and 3 bases from J, the junction kept 5 bases outside the gene matches. CDR1 MNHEY and CDR2 SMNVEV come from the germline V gene (reference sequence). This clonotype was sampled from a human donor in good health (CMV status not recorded). Some clones in this sample may be carry-over from other donors' samples. The chain joins TRBV27 to TRBJ2-3, with 8 bases matching TRBD1. The specimen sequenced was PBMCs. The CDR3 DNA reads TGTGCCAGCAGTTTGTTCGGACAGGGAACAGATACGCAGTATTTT. This gives the protein CASSLFGQGTDTQYF.